This TCR beta chain is from a study of T cell changes during pregnancy in multiple sclerosis. The repertoire was sequenced with immunoSEQ multiplex PCR; TCRdb's copy has only in-frame clones and lacks some. The sample records about 59,000 clones, around 94% being singletons. The CDR3 is made up of 17 amino acids. This TCR was sampled from a female donor with multiple sclerosis, enrolled in a pregnancy study. The chain joins TRBV1 to TRBJ1-4; the table names TRBD1, a call not compared with the DNA. TRBV1 constitutes a pseudogene. The sample in question was CD8+ T cells from peripheral blood mononuclear cells, obtained after pregnancy. The CDR3 nucleotides read TGCACCAGCAGCCAAAGACAGACAGAGGGACATAATGAAAAACTGTTTTTT. Translation: CTSSQRQTEGHNEKLFF.